The next 3 T cell receptor beta chains were all read from a single sample in a study of T cell clonality in common variable immunodeficiency. The method was immunoSEQ multiplex PCR; TCRdb's version includes in-frame clones alone and lacks a portion of them. This repertoire holds 50,000 to 55,000 clones, and none appear only once. The sample was peripheral blood mononuclear cells. All receptors derive from a person aged 18 to 75 in good health.

This clone was seen at least ten times. CDR3 DNA, as far as it was read: TGTGCCAGCAGATCCTCGACAGGGGGCAATTCACCC. Translation: CASRSSTGGNSP. The CDR3 in full is CASRSSTGGNSPLHF. The V call is TRBV27, the J call TRBJ1-6; TRBD1 matches at 10 bases. Read data end 3 residues before the CDR3 end; the end is taken from the germline J gene. Germline V lookup: CDR1 MNHEY, CDR2 SMNVEV (reference sequence). This CDR3 region has 15 residues. V lost 6 bases and J lost 7; bases outside the gene matches: 6.

This clone was picked up many times. The CDR3: CASSYSRGLNTEAFF. The sequenced part of the CDR3 DNA is TGTGCCAGCAGTTACTCGAGGGGTTTGAACACTGAA. This chain uses TRBV6-2 or TRBV6-3 with TRBJ1-1, with D possibly TRBD1 on 5 matching bases. The CDR3 end falls 3 residues outside the read, so it is completed with the germline J gene. Trimming took off 0 bases at V and 0 bases at J, with 8 bases between the two ends. This CDR3 contains 15 residues. Germline CDR1 MNHEY, CDR2 SVGEGT.

To note about this clone: The CDR3 end falls 3 residues outside the read, so it is completed with the germline J gene. The chain joins TRBV19 to TRBJ1-2; 7 nucleotides agree with TRBD1. This CDR3 is 16 amino acids long. The germline V gene encodes CDR1 LNHDA and CDR2 SQIVND (reference sequence). CDR3 DNA (partial): TGTGCCAGTAGTCCTCGGACAGGTGCGACCTACAATGAC. Translation gives CASSPRTGATYND. The whole CDR3 is CASSPRTGATYNDYTF.